The source of this T cell receptor beta chain is a study of T cells in localized non-small cell lung cancer. Study-level findings and limits: Adjacent uninvolved lung had the highest clonality, suggesting focused antigen responses. Investigators sequenced only a single tumor region, leaving heterogeneity possible.

Note on this clone: Its matching antigen is unknown.

With V trimmed by 4 bases and J by 10 bases, 11 bases remained unmatched. The length of the CDR3 is 15 residues. CDR1 is MNHEY, CDR2 SMNVEV, per germline (reference sequence). Data came from immunoSEQ multiplex PCR; TCRdb stores just in-frame clones and leaves some out. The table has 70,000 to 85,000 clones, approximately 84% seen once. The J gene is TRBJ2-1, the V gene TRBV27; 9 positions agree with TRBD2. This specimen was peripheral blood, taken before any cancer treatment. The TCR was taken from a female donor aged 60 or older with stage I lung adenocarcinoma. CDR3 sequence reads: CASSSVRGRVEEQFF. The CDR3 bases are TGTGCCAGCAGTTCTGTTCGCGGGAGGGTCGAGGAGCAGTTCTTC.